The sequence of this T cell receptor beta chain was determined in a study of blood T cell repertoires in COVID-19. The CDR3 runs to 14 residues. Germline V gene lookup returns CDR1 SNHLY and CDR2 FYNNEI. V lost 6 bases and J lost 4; bases outside the gene matches: 6. In Seattle, patients joined the study during active infection and were tracked longitudinally. This table comes from immunoSEQ multiplex PCR, and its TCRdb copy is limited to in-frame clones, with some not included. Among approximately 50,000 clones listed, roughly four fifths were seen once. This TCR was recovered from a man aged 60-69 years with COVID-19, enrolled during active disease. The sequenced material came from peripheral blood. J is TRBJ2-1 and V is TRBV2, with TRBD1 matching over 7 bases. CDR3 sequence (DNA): TGTGCCAGCAGGCCGGGACAGCAATACAATGAGCAGTTCTTC. It translates to CASRPGQQYNEQFF.